This T cell receptor (beta chain) was captured by sequencing in a study of T cells in Graves' hyperthyroidism and ophthalmopathy. In the ophthalmopathy cohort, Clinical Activity Score was at least 3, NOSPECS grade at least 4, and duration under 3 months. Each 10 ml fresh peripheral blood draw supplied the PBMCs. Per germline, CDR1 MNHNS and CDR2 SASEGT. This CDR3 contains 14 residues. The V gene lost 2 bases and the J gene lost 4 bases, with 11 bases spanning the gap. As to this clonotype: Its specificity is unknown.

Study findings and constraints: The blood repertoire included most of the expanded thyroid clonotypes above 0.001.

It was RNA transcripts that yielded the amplified TCR beta CDR3 regions. First-round RT-PCR targeting the TCR CDR3 was performed with the HTBI primer set. TCRdb re-derived calls from the multiplex PCR reads in MiXCR, one entry per CDR3 protein. The table has nearly 250,000 distinct CDR3 sequences, approximately 23% seen once. Sequencing input: blood. This chain uses TRBV6-1 with TRBJ1-2; D ambiguous. This receptor was identified in a woman aged 40-49 years with Graves' ophthalmopathy. The CDR3: CASSESATSYGYTF. The CDR3 DNA reads TGTGCCAGCAGTGAATCGGCCACCTCCTATGGCTACACCTTC.